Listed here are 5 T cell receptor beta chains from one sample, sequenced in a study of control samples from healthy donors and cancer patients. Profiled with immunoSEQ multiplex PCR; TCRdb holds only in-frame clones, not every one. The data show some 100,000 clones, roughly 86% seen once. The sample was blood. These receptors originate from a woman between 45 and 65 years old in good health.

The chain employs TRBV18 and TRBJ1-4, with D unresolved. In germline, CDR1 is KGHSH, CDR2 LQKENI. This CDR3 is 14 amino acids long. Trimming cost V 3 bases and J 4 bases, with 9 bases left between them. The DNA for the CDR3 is TGTGCCAGCTCACCCGAGTTGGGTAATGAAAAACTGTTTTTT. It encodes CASSPELGNEKLFF.

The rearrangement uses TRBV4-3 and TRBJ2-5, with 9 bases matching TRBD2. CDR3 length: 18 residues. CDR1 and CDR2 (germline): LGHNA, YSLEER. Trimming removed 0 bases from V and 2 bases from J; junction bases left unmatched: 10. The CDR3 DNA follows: TGCGCCAGCAGCCAAGATCTGGCGGGAGGGCCGGTTCAAGAGACCCAGTACTTC. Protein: CASSQDLAGGPVQETQYF.

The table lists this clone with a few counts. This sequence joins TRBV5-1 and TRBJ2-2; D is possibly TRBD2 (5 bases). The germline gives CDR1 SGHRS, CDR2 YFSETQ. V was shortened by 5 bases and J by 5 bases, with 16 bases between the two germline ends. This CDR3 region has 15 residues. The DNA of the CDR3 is TGCGCCAGCAGGCATGGACTCCAAGGGACCGGGGAGCTGTTTTTT. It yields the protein CASRHGLQGTGELFF.

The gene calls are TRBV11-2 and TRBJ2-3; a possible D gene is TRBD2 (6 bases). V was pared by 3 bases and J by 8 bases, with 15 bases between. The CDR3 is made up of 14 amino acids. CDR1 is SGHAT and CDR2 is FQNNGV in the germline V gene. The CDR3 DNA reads TGTGCCAGCAGCTTGGACGGGAGCATCGGTACGCAGTATTTT. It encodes CASSLDGSIGTQYF. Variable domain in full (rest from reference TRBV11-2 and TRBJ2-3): EAGVAQSPRYKIIEKRQSVAFWCNPISGHATLYWYQQILGQGPKLLIQFQNNGVVDDSQLPKDRFSAERLKGVDSTLKIQPAKLEDSAVYLCASSLDGSIGTQYFGPGTRLTVL.

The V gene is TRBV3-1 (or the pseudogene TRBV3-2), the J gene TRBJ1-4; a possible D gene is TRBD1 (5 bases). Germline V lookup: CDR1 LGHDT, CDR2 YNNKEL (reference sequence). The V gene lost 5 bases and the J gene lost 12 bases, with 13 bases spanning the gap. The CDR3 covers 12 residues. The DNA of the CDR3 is TGTGCCAGCAGCTCAGGGCGTAGGGAACTGTTTTTT. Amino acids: CASSSGRRELFF.